This entry is about one TCR beta chain. Its antigen is currently unknown. The sample belongs to a study of shared clonotypes between healthy human individuals. Authors' data handling: Junction-only immunoSEQ data arrived without quality scores, meaning filtering differed. The repertoire was sequenced with immunoSEQ multiplex PCR; TCRdb's copy has only in-frame clones and lacks some. Clonal size and the V and J genes are those of that table, whereas D and trimming came from the DNA. The sample consists of some 2,400,000 clones, roughly 95% of them appearing once. CDR1 MNHNY and CDR2 SVGAGI come from the germline V gene (reference sequence). The V end lost 7 bases, the J end lost 6 bases, and 12 bases lay between the germline ends. The CDR3 is made up of 13 amino acids. Study-level results: It was the non-shared clonotypes that had lower generation probabilities than clonotypes shared by all four donors.

This chain joins TRBV6-6 and TRBJ1-4; D gene ambiguous. Material for sequencing was naive CD4+ T cells sorted from blood. Subset denoted: CD45RA+ positively selected. The receptor's source is a man aged 18 to 29 in good health. The CDR3 is CASKVELYEKLFF. The CDR3 bases are TGTGCCAGCAAGGTCGAACTTTATGAAAAACTGTTTTTT.